This TCR beta chain was retrieved from a study of vaccination and CD4 T cells after COVID-19. On the study more broadly: Two mRNA vaccine doses were given, either BNT162b2 or mRNA-1273. The cells in question were stimulated using overlapping spike peptides derived from SARS-CoV-2, HCoV-NL63, HCoV-OC43 and HCoV-229E.

This clonotype was observed a handful of times. What it recognizes is unknown. Treatment reported: roughly ten-day PBMC culture with coronavirus spike peptide pools or control peptides (ViraFEST assay). Cultured CD4+ T-cell DNA underwent Oncomine TCR Beta short-read sequencing. MiXCR, applied by TCRdb to the PCR reads, yields one record per CDR3 protein. The sample comprises over 11,000 distinct CDR3 sequences, 21% of which are singletons, and 15% rests with the top ten. CDR1 SGHTA and CDR2 FQGTGA come from the germline V gene. The CDR3 is made up of 14 amino acids. Losses at the gene ends were 4 bases for V and 0 bases for J; bases not matched to a gene: 1.

V is TRBV7-3 and J is TRBJ2-3; TRBD1 aligns across 7 bases. The TCR originated in a human donor with COVID-19. Source material: cultured CD4+ T cells from blood. In nucleotides, the CDR3 is TGTGCCAGCAGCTCGGGACAGAGCACAGATACGCAGTATTTT. As protein: CASSSGQSTDTQYF.